This T cell receptor (beta chain) emerged from a study of graft-versus-host responses after intestinal transplantation (dated by TCRdb to the early 2020s). In the study overall: Multivisceral, liver-intestinal, or isolated intestinal transplants were received by the recipients. Every recipient was given anti-thymocyte globulin induction, followed by approximately 3 years of maintenance tacrolimus and steroids. Bulk TCR-beta CDR3 sequencing was used to track graft-versus-host and host-versus-graft alloreactive T cell clones in the graft, circulation and bone marrow after intestinal transplantation. Alloreactive clones were identified by sequencing pre-transplant mixed lymphocyte reaction products and comparing them with unstimulated pre-transplant donor and recipient T cells. Of the approximately 25 intestinal transplant recipients enrolled in the cohort, one of whom was a retransplant, a few patients without pretransplant specimens were excluded. A peak of at least 4% donor T cells among recipient peripheral blood mononuclear cells was the definition used for donor T cell macrochimerism. Rather than going through the commercial service, samples from a few later patients were sequenced in-house on an Illumina MiSeq and processed with MiXCR.

Summary of the overall study and its limitations: Early after transplant, peak levels of circulating GvH clones were associated with declines in HvG clones. GvH clones were found in recipient bone marrow, and some of the GvH clones appeared earlier in ileal mucosa or blood, which is consistent with an intestinal mucosal origin. Patients with donor T cell macrochimerism had high GvH to HvG T cell clonal ratios in their allografts. The relatively low number and heterogeneity of intestinal transplant patients limited the conclusions.

The library was made by the immunoSEQ multiplex PCR assay. For most patients, genomic DNA was subjected to high-throughput TCR-beta CDR3 sequencing by Adaptive Biotechnologies. As for how the authors treated the data: TCR sequencing data were retrieved from Adaptive's ImmunoSEQ software for roughly 20 patients, whereas three other patients were processed with MiXCR and VDJtools. Because the origin of CDR3 nucleotide sequences shared between donor and recipient could not be assigned, those sequences were removed. At least 2-fold expansion over unstimulated cells and a minimum CFSE-low frequency of 0.002% (template counts) or 0.001% (read counts) were required for clones to be classified as alloreactive. Clones detected in sequenced pre-transplant spleen, lymph node, or MLR CFSE-low populations of the donor or recipient were defined as mappable. Cumulative frequency of alloreactive clones was calculated as a percentage of all sequences weighted by copy number. This is the immuneACCESS table as TCRdb keeps it, with only in-frame sequences that have V and J called. A part of the clones is gone; compared with another copy, unresolved V genes explain less than half, and the rest is unexplained. Clone size and the V and J calls come from that table; the DNA yielded D and trimming. In all, the sample holds 16,000 or so clones, and around 83% of those were seen once. Approximately 3.8% of the sample is held by the ten biggest clonotypes.

To isolate intraepithelial and lamina propria lymphocytes from graft specimens, dithiothreitol, EDTA incubations and collagenase D digestion were used. Bulk TCR-beta sequencing was performed on serial intestinal graft biopsy specimens collected as late as 600 days after transplant. For this chain, trimming is 7 bases at the V end and 5 bases at the J end, and the number of junction bases without a gene match is 5. Counted from cysteine to phenylalanine, this CDR3 has 12 amino acids. The retained sequence is limited to the CDR3, 36 bases, with the frame set at the first base. From the germline V gene, CDR1 is SGHDT and CDR2 is YYEEEE. Note on this clone: Its specific antigen is unknown. The input lacks base qualities; no much larger clone sits a single base away.

Sequences were derived from ileum tissue, sampled just under 600 days after intestinal transplantation. The chain is made from TRBV5-6 and TRBJ1-2; 7 bases in the middle match TRBD1. This sequence originates from a human patient who received an intestinal transplant, so some T cells may come from the graft donor. The base sequence is TGTGCCAGCTTCCACAGGGGATATGGCTACACCTTC. It is translated as CASFHRGYGYTF.